These T cell receptor beta chains were read from a single sample in a study of shared clonotypes between healthy human individuals. Clones were read by immunoSEQ multiplex PCR, and TCRdb kept only the in-frame ones, dropping some. The repertoire holds about 2.2 million clones, with around 93% as singletons. The sequencing input was naive CD8+ T cells from PBMCs. The source of these receptors is a man between 18 and 35 years old in good health. Some clones in this sample may be carry-over from other donors' samples. The CDR3 runs from the conserved cysteine through the conserved F or W. A D gene is named only where the DNA matches it firmly.

CDR3aa,v_gene,d_gene,j_gene
CASSTSGRAGDTQYF,TRBV9,TRBD2,TRBJ2-3
CASSVERGTQVGYTF,TRBV9,.,TRBJ1-2
CASSQGTGKQPQHF,TRBV4-3,TRBD1,TRBJ1-5
CASSALWGASSYEQYF,TRBV27,.,TRBJ2-7
CASSLSPGTGDYEQYF,TRBV27,TRBD1,TRBJ2-7
CASSFGGRGSYEQYF,TRBV4-2,.,TRBJ2-7
CASRDRFNEQYF,TRBV6-5,TRBD1,TRBJ2-7
CASSAGLAGGPGQYF,TRBV9,TRBD2,TRBJ2-7
CARKTGDINYGYTF,TRBV7-2,.,TRBJ1-2
CASSPLVTGELFF,TRBV27,.,TRBJ2-2
CASSLWQGRQPQHF,TRBV28,.,TRBJ1-5
CASSLDRGGNTIYF,TRBV5-4,TRBD1,TRBJ1-3
CASSLSQLGYEQYF,TRBV27,.,TRBJ2-7
CASSQDRVRPLPGGYTF,TRBV4-3,.,TRBJ1-2
CASSLTVWREGNTGELFF,TRBV5-8,TRBD2,TRBJ2-2